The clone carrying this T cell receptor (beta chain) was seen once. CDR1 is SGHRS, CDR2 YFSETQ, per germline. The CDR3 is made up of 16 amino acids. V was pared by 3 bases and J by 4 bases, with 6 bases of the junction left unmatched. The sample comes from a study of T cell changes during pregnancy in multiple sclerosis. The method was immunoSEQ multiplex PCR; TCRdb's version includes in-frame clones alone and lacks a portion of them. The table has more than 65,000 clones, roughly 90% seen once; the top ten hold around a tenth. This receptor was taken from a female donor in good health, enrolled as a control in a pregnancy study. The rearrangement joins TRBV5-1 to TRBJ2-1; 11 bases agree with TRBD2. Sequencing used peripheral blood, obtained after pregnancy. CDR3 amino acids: CASSSAGTSGYNEQFF. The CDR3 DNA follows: TGCGCCAGCAGCTCGGCTGGGACTAGCGGATACAATGAGCAGTTCTTC.